Each of the 5 T cell receptor beta chains below was sequenced from the same sample in a study of blood T cell repertoires in COVID-19. This table comes from immunoSEQ multiplex PCR, and its TCRdb copy is limited to in-frame clones, with some not included. Of 160,000 or so clones in the sample, 70% to 90% were seen once. The source material was peripheral blood. These receptors all stem from a man in his forties with acute or convalescent COVID-19.

This clone was counted only a few times. The chain links TRBV19 to TRBJ2-7, with 10 bases fitting TRBD2. Unmatched junction bases numbered 9, after V lost 0 bases and J lost 4 bases. There are 17 residues in the CDR3. Germline V gene sequence: CDR1 LNHDA, CDR2 SQIVND (reference sequence). CDR3 nucleotides: TGTGCCAGTAGTATAGATGGCCTAGCGGGGGACATATACGAGCAGTACTTC. Translated: CASSIDGLAGDIYEQYF. The full variable domain, rest sourced from reference TRBV19 and TRBJ2-7, is DGGITQSPKYLFRKEGQNVTLSCEQNLNHDAMYWYRQDPGQGLRLIYYSQIVNDFQKGDIAEGYSVSREKKESFPLTVTSAQKNPTAFYLCASSIDGLAGDIYEQYFGPGTRLTVT.

The rearrangement joins TRBV5-4 to TRBJ1-2; D gene ambiguous. With 3 bases removed from V and 2 bases from J, the gap between germline ends came to 11 bases. The CDR3 has 14 residues. CDR1 is SGHNT and CDR2 is YYREEE in the germline V gene (reference sequence). CDR3: CASSSAPGNYGYTF. The DNA for the CDR3 is TGTGCCAGCAGCTCCGCTCCAGGAAACTATGGCTACACCTTC.

Turning to this clone: This sample includes further DNA sequences coding for the same CDR3. The V call is TRBV10-2, the J call TRBJ1-1, with 10 bases matching TRBD1. Germline V lookup: CDR1 WSHSY, CDR2 SAAADI. This CDR3 has 14 amino acids. The J segment lost 5 bases and the V segment lost 7 bases, leaving 7 bases of the junction unmatched. CDR3 amino acids: CASTLTGGDTEAFF. DNA of the CDR3: TGCGCCAGCACCTTGACAGGGGGCGATACTGAAGCTTTCTTT.

The V gene is TRBV28, the J gene TRBJ2-6; no clear D. The CDR3 runs to 15 residues. CDR1 is MDHEN, CDR2 SYDVKM, per germline. Trimming stripped 1 base from V and 0 bases from J, with 4 bases between. For the CDR3, the DNA is TGTGCCAGCAGTTTATACAGCTCTGGGGCCAACGTCCTGACTTTC. Protein: CASSLYSSGANVLTF.

Notes on this clone: At one end, the junction sequence differs from germline, possibly due to a read error. Other nucleotide sequences from this sample produce the same CDR3. This sequence joins TRBV18 and TRBJ1-6, with 12 positions matching TRBD1. The CDR3 runs to 18 residues. Germline assignment: CDR1 KGHSH and CDR2 LQKENI. The CDR3 nucleotides read TGTGCCAGTTCACCGGGACAGGGGGCTCTCGGGTATAATTCACCCCTCCACTTT. This codes for CASSPGQGALGYNSPLHF.